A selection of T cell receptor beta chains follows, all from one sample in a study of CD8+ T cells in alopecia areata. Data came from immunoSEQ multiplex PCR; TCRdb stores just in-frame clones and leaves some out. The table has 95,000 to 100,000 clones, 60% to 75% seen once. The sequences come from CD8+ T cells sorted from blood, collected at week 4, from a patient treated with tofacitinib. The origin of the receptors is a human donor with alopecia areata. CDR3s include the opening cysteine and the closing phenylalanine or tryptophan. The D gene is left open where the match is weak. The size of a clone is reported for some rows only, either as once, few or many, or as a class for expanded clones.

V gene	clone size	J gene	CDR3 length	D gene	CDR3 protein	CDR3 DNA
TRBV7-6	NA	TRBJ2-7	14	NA	CASSAAGTLFEQYF	TGTGCCAGCAGCGCGGCCGGGACCCTTTTCGAGCAGTACTTC
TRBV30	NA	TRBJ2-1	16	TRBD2	CAWRHSGNFEGDEQFF	TGTGCCTGGAGACATAGCGGGAACTTCGAAGGGGATGAGCAGTTCTTC
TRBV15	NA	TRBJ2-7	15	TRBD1	CATSNDRGPSYEQYF	TGTGCCACCAGCAACGACAGGGGGCCAAGCTACGAGCAGTACTTC
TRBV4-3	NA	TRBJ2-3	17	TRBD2	CASSQDRRTSGADTQYF	TGCGCCAGCAGCCAAGATAGAAGGACTAGCGGTGCAGATACGCAGTATTTT
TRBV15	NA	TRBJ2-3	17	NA	CATSRSGGRASTDTQYF	TGTGCCACCAGCAGATCCGGCGGCAGGGCAAGCACAGATACGCAGTATTTT
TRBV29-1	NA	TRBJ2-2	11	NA	CSVERVGELFF	TGCAGCGTTGAACGCGTCGGGGAGCTGTTTTTT
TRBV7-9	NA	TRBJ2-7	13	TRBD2	CASSQQLAYEQYF	TGTGCCAGCAGCCAACAACTAGCGTACGAGCAGTACTTC
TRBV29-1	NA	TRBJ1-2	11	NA	CSVADNYGYTF	TGCAGCGTTGCAGATAACTATGGCTACACCTTC
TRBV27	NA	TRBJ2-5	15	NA	CASRGAGALQETQYF	TGTGCCAGCAGAGGGGCAGGGGCTCTCCAAGAGACCCAGTACTTC
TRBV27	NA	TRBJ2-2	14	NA	CASSLVASGGELFF	TGTGCCAGCAGTTTAGTAGCTTCGGGCGGGGAGCTGTTTTTT
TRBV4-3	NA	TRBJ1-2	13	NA	CASSQGSGYGYTF	TGCGCCAGCAGCCAGGGGTCAGGCTATGGCTACACCTTC
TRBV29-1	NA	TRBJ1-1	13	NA	CSVDTGVRYEAFF	TGCAGCGTTGATACCGGGGTACGATATGAAGCTTTCTTT
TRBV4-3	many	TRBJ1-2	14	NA	CASSQDRQGGGYTF	TGCGCCAGCAGCCAAGATCGCCAGGGAGGTGGCTACACCTTC
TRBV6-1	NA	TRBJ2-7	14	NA	CASSGGGSYYEQYF	TGTGCCAGCAGTGGAGGAGGGAGCTACTACGAGCAGTACTTC
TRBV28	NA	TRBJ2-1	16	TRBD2	CASSLAGTSSYNEQFF	TGTGCCAGCAGTTTAGCCGGGACTAGCAGCTACAATGAGCAGTTCTTC
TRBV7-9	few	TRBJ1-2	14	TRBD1	CASSSGTVRDGYTF	TGTGCCAGCAGCTCCGGGACAGTAAGGGATGGCTACACCTTC
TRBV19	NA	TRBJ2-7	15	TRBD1	CASSLKDRASHEQYF	TGTGCCAGTAGCCTAAAGGACAGGGCTTCCCACGAGCAGTACTTC
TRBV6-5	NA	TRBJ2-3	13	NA	CASSYSSSDTQYF	TGTGCCAGCAGTTACTCTAGCTCAGATACGCAGTATTTT
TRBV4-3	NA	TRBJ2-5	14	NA	CASSQVRGFETQYF	TGCGCCAGCAGCCAAGTCAGGGGATTCGAGACCCAGTACTTC
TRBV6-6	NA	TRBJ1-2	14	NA	CASSYSRTDYGYTF	TGTGCCAGCAGTTACTCGCGGACCGACTATGGCTACACCTTC
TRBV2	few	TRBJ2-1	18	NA	CASSEAPARVDSYNEQFF	TGTGCCAGCAGTGAAGCGCCCGCCAGGGTTGACTCCTACAATGAGCAGTTCTTC
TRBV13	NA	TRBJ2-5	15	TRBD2	CASSFSSGGPETQYF	TGTGCCAGCAGCTTCTCTAGCGGGGGGCCGGAGACCCAGTACTTC
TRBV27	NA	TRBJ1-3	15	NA	CASSLFRGEGNTIYF	TGTGCCAGCAGTTTATTCCGGGGAGAGGGAAACACCATATATTTT
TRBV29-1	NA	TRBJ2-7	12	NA	CSGGQGGYEQYF	TGCAGCGGAGGCCAGGGGGGCTACGAGCAGTACTTC
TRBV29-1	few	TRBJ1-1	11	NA	CSERRGSEAFF	TGCAGCGAACGCCGGGGATCTGAAGCTTTCTTT
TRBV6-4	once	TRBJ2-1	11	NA	CASSGGGEQFF	TGTGCCAGCAGTGGAGGGGGTGAGCAGTTCTTC
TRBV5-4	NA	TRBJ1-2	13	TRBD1	CASSSTGERGYTF	TGTGCCAGCAGCTCGACAGGGGAGAGGGGCTACACCTTC
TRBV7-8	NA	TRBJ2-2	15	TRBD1	CASIWDREDTGELFF	TGTGCCAGCATTTGGGACAGGGAGGACACCGGGGAGCTGTTTTTT
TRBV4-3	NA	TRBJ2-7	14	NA	CASSQRPGAYEQYF	TGCGCCAGCAGCCAAAGGCCGGGGGCCTACGAGCAGTACTTC
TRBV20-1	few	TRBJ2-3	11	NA	CSASISGTQYF	TGCAGTGCTAGCATCTCTGGTACGCAGTATTTT
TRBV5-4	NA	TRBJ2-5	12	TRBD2	CASSPGGWTQYF	TGTGCCAGCAGCCCCGGGGGGTGGACCCAGTACTTC
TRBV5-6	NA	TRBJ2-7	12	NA	CASSWMTDEQYF	TGTGCCAGCAGCTGGATGACCGACGAGCAGTACTTC
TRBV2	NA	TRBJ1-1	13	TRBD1	CASMFTGGTEAFF	TGTGCCAGCATGTTCACAGGGGGCACTGAAGCTTTCTTT
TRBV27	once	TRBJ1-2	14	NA	CASSPASDSYGYTF	TGTGCCAGCAGTCCTGCCAGCGACAGTTATGGCTACACCTTC
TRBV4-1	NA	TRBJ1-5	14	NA	CASSQRAGAEPQHF	TGCGCCAGCAGCCAGAGGGCAGGGGCCGAGCCCCAGCATTTT
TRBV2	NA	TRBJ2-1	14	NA	CASRWGGYVNEQFF	TGTGCCAGCAGGTGGGGGGGCTACGTCAATGAGCAGTTCTTC
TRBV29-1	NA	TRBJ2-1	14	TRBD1	CSVLGQGAFYEQFF	TGCAGCGTTCTGGGTCAGGGGGCCTTCTATGAGCAGTTCTTC
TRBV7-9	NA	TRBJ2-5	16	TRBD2	CASSMTSGGSRETQYF	TGTGCCAGCAGCATGACTAGCGGGGGCTCTCGGGAGACCCAGTACTTC
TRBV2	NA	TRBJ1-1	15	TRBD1	CASSEGTGMNTEAFF	TGTGCCAGCAGTGAGGGGACAGGGATGAACACTGAAGCTTTCTTT
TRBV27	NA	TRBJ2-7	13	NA	CASSYGQHYEQYF	TGTGCCAGCAGTTATGGGCAGCACTACGAGCAGTACTTC
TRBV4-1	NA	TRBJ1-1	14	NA	CASSPAAPGVYAFF	TGCGCCAGCAGCCCAGCGGCACCTGGGGTATACGCTTTCTTT
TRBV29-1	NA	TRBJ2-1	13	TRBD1	CSGGRTGLNEQFF	TGCAGCGGGGGGCGGACAGGGTTGAATGAGCAGTTCTTC
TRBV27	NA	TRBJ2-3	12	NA	CASSSPTDTQYF	TGTGCCAGCAGTTCCCCCACAGATACGCAGTATTTT
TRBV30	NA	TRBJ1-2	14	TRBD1	CATDHRGENYGYTF	TGTGCCACAGACCACAGGGGAGAGAACTATGGCTACACCTTC
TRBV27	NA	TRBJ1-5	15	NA	CASSPAGWYDQPQHF	TGTGCCAGCAGTCCGGCAGGGTGGTATGATCAGCCCCAGCATTTT
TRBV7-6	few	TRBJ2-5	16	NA	CASTQGAGHNQETQYF	TGTGCCAGCACCCAAGGTGCAGGGCACAACCAAGAGACCCAGTACTTC
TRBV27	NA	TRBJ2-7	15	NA	CASTKPAGAEYEQYF	TGTGCCAGCACAAAACCGGCCGGGGCGGAGTACGAGCAGTACTTC
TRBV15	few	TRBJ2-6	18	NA	CATSPAQGYGSGANVLTF	TGTGCCACCAGCCCCGCTCAGGGATATGGTTCTGGGGCCAACGTCCTGACTTTC